This TCR beta chain was found in a study of read filtering for tumor transcriptome and immune sequencing. Across the whole study: TCR-mapped reads were about 3.5 to 10.27 million with IR-seq versus about 75 to 1,400 with RNA-seq. General observations from the study: Sorted CD138-negative bone marrow cells were not purified T cells. IR-seq and RNA-seq agreed better without single-read clonotypes.

Looked up from germline, CDR1 is SGHDT and CDR2 is YYEEEE. CDR3 size: 14 residues. The J segment lost 3 bases and the V segment lost 3 bases, leaving 5 bases of the junction unmatched. The library was built from 400 to 500 ng RNA with molecular barcoded adaptors for alpha/delta and beta/gamma chains. TCRdb re-called the reads through MiXCR, storing one row per CDR3 protein. This sample has 100,000 to 150,000 distinct CDR3 sequences, with about 12% found just once. This clonotype came up many times. Antigen: not known. The sequenced material came from a population of CD138-negative cells sorted from bone marrow. The TCR sequence derives from a donor aged 40 or older with multiple myeloma. V and J are TRBV5-6 and TRBJ2-7, with TRBD1 identical over 8 bases. CDR3 protein: CASSSSGGGYEQYF. The CDR3, as DNA: TGTGCCAGCAGCTCATCAGGGGGCGGCTACGAGCAGTACTTC.